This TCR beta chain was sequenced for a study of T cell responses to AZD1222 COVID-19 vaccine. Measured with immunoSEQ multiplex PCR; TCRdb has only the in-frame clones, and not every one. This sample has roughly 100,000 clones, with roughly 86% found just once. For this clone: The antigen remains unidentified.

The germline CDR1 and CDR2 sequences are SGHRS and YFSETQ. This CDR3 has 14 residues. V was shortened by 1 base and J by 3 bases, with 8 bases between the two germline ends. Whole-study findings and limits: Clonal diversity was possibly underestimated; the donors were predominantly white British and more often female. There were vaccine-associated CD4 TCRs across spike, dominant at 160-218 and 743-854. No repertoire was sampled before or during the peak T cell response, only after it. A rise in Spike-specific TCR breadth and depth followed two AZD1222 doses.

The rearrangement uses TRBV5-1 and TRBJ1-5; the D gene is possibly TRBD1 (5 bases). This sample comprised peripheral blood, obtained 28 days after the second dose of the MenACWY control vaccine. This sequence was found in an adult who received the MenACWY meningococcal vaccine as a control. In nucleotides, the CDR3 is TGCGCCAGCAGCTTGACAGGCCCCAATCAGCCCCAGCATTTT. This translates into CASSLTGPNQPQHF.